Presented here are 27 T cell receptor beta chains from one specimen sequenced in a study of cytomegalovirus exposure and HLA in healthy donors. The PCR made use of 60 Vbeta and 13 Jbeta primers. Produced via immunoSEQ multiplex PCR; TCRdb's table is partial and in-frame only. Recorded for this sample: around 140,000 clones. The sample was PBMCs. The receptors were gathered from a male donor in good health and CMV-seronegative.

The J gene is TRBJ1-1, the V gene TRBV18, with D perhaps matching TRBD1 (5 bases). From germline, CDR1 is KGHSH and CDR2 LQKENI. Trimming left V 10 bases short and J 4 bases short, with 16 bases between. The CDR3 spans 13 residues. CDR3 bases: TGTGCCAATTCACCGCAGGGAGGCACTGAAGCTTTCTTT. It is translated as CANSPQGGTEAFF.

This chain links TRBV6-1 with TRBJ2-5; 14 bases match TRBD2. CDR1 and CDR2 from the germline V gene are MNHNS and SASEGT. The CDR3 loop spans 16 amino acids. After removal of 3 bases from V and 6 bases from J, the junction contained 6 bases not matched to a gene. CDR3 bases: TGTGCCAGCAGTGAGACTAGCGGGGGGGCTGGAAAGACCCAGTACTTC. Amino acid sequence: CASSETSGGAGKTQYF.

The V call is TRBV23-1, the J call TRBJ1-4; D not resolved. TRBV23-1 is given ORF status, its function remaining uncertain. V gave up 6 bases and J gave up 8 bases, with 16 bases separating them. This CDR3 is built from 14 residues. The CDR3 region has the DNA TGCGCCAGCAGCCAGTTATCGATGAGGGAAAAACTGTTTTTT. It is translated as CASSQLSMREKLFF.

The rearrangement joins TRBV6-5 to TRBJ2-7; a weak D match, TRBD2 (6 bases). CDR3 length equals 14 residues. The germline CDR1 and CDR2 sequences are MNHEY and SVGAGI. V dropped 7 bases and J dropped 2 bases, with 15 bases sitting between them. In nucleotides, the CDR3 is TGTGCCAGCAAGCCCCCGGGCGGGACCTACGAGCAGTACTTC. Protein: CASKPPGGTYEQYF.

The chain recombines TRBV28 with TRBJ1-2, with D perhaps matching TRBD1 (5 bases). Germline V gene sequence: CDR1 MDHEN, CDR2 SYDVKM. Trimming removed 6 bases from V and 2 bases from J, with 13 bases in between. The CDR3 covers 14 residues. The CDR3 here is CASRPPGVNYGYTF. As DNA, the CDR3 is TGTGCCAGCAGGCCCCCGGGGGTGAACTATGGCTACACCTTC.

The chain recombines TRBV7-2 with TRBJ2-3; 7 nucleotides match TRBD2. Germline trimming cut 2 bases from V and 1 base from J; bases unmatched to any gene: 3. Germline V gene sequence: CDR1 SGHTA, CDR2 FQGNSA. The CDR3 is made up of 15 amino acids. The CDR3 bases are TGTGCCAGCAGCTTACAAAGCGGGGGCACAGATACGCAGTATTTT. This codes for CASSLQSGGTDTQYF.

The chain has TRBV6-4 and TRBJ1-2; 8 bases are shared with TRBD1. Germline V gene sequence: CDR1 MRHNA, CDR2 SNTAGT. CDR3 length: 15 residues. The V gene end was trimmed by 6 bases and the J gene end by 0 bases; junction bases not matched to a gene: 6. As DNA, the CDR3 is TGTGCCAGCAGACAGACAGGGGCGGCTAACTATGGCTACACCTTC. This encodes CASRQTGAANYGYTF.

CDR3 DNA: TGTGCCAGCAGTGTGGACAGGGGGCTAGGGACAGATACGCAGTATTTT. As protein: CASSVDRGLGTDTQYF. The chain is built from TRBV6-1 and TRBJ2-3; 11 bases map to TRBD1. V was clipped by 4 bases and J by 3 bases; unmatched bases: 6. The CDR3 spans 16 residues. Germline V gene sequence: CDR1 MNHNS, CDR2 SASEGT.

This CDR3 reads CASSPLGRAGESGEQYF. The CDR3 DNA reads as TGCGCCAGCAGCCCTCTGGGGCGTGCGGGAGAAAGTGGCGAGCAGTACTTC. The chain carries TRBV5-1 and TRBJ2-7; 7 bases are shared with TRBD2. Germline V gives CDR1 SGHRS, CDR2 YFSETQ. The CDR3 runs to 17 residues. V shed 4 bases and J 6 bases; nucleotides not matched to a gene: 19.

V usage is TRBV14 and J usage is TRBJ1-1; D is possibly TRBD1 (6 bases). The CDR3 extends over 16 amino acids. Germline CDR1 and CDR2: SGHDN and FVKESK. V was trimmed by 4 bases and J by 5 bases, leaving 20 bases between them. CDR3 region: CASSREGGLSRTEAFF. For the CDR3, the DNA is TGTGCCAGCAGCCGGGAGGGGGGCCTCAGCAGGACTGAAGCTTTCTTT.

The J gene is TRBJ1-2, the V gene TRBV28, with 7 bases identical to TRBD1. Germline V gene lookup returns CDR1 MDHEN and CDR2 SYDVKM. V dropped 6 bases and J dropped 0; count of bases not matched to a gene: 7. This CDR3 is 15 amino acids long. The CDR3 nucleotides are TGTGCCAGCAGGACAGGGAGCCTATCTAACTATGGCTACACCTTC. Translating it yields CASRTGSLSNYGYTF.

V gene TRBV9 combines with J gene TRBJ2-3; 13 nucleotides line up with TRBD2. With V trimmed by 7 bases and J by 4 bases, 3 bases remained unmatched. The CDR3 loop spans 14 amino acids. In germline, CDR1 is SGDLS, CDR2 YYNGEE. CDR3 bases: TGTGCCAGCGGTGGACTAGCGGGAGCAGATACGCAGTATTTT. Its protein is CASGGLAGADTQYF. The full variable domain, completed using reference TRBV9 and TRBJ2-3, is DSGVTQTPKHLITATGQRVTLRCSPRSGDLSVYWYQQSLDQGLQFLIQYYNGEERAKGNILERFSAQQFPDLHSELNLSSLELGDSALYFCASGGLAGADTQYFGPGTRLTVL.

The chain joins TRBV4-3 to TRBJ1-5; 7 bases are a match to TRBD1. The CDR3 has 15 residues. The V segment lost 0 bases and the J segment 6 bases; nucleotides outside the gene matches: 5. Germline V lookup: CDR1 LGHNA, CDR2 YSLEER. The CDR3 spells CASSQEVTGVQPQHF. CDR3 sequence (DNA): TGCGCCAGCAGCCAAGAGGTAACAGGGGTTCAGCCCCAGCATTTT.

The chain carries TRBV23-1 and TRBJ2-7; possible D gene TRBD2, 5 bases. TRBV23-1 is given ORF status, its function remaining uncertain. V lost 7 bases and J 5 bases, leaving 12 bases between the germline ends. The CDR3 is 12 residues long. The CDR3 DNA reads TGCGCCAGCAACAGCCGGGGAGACGAGCAGTACTTC. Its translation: CASNSRGDEQYF.

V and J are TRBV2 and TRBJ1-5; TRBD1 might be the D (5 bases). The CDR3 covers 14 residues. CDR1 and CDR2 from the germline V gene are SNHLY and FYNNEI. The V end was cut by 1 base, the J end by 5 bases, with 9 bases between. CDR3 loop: CASSEGGAYQPQHF. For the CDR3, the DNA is TGTGCCAGCAGTGAAGGGGGCGCTTATCAGCCCCAGCATTTT.

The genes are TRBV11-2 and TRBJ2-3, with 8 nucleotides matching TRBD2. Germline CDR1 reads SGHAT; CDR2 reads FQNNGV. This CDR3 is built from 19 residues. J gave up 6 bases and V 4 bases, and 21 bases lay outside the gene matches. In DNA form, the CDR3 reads TGTGCCAGCAGCTCCAGAGGGGCACAAGCGGGGGCCCCTAGGGATACGCAGTATTTT. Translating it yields CASSSRGAQAGAPRDTQYF.

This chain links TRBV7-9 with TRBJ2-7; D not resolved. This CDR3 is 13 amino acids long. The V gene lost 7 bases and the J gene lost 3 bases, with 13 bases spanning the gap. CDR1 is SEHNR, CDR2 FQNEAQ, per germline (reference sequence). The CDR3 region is CASTDTMGYEQYF. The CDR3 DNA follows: TGTGCCAGCACCGACACCATGGGCTACGAGCAGTACTTC.

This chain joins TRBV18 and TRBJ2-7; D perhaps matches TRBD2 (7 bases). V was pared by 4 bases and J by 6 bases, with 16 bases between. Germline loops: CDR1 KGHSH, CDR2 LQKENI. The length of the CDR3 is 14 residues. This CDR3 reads CASSLLEAGAEQYF. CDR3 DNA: TGTGCCAGCTCACTCCTCGAGGCGGGGGCCGAGCAGTACTTC.

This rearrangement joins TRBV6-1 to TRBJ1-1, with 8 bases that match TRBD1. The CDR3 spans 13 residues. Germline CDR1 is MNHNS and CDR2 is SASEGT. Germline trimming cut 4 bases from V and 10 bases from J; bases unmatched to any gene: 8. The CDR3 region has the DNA TGTGCCAGCAGTGTTACAGGGGGTGCGGGAGCTTTCTTT. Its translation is CASSVTGGAGAFF.

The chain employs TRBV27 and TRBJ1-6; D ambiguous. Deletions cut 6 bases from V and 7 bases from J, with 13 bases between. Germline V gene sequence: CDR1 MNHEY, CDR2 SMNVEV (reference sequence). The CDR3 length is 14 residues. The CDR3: CASRSWRANSPLHF. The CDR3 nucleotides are TGTGCCAGCAGAAGCTGGCGGGCAAATTCACCCCTCCACTTT.

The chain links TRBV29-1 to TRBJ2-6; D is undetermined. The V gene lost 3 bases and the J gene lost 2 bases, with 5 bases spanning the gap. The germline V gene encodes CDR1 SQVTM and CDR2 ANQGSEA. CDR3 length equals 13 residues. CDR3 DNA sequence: TGCAGCGTTGAGATAGCTGGGGCCAACGTCCTGACTTTC. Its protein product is CSVEIAGANVLTF.

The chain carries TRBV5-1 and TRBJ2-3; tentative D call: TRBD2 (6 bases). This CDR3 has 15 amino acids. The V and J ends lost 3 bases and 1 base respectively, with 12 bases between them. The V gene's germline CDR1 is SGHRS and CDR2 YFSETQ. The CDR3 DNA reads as TGCGCCAGCAGCTGGGGAACGGGGGGCACAGATACGCAGTATTTT. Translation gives CASSWGTGGTDTQYF.

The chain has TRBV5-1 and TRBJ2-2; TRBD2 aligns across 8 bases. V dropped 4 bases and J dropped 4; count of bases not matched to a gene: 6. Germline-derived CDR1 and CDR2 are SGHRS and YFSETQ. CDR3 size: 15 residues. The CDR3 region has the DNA TGCGCCAGCAGCGACCTAGCGGGTGCCACCGGGGAGCTGTTTTTT. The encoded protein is CASSDLAGATGELFF.

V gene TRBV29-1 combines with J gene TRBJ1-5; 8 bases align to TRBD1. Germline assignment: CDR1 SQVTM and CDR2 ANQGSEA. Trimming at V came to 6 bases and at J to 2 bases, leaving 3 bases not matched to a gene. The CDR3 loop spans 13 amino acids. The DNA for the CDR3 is TGCAGCGTCGAGACAGGGGGCAATCAGCCCCAGCATTTT. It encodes CSVETGGNQPQHF.

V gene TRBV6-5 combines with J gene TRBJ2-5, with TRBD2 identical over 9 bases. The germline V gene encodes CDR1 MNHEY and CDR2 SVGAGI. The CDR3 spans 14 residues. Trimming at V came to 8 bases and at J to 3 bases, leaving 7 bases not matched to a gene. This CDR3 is CASWGSGGKETQYF. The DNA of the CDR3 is TGTGCCAGCTGGGGTAGCGGGGGTAAAGAGACCCAGTACTTC.

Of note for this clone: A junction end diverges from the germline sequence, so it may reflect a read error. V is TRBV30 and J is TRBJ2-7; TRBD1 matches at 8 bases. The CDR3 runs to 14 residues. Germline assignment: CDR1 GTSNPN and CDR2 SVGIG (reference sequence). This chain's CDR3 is CAWSAEGDRFPHRF. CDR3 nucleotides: TGTGCCTGGAGTGCCGAGGGGGACAGGTTCCCCCATCGCTTC.

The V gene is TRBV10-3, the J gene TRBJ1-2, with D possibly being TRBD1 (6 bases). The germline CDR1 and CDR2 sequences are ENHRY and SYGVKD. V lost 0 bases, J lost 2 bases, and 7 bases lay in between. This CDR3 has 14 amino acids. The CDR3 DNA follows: TGTGCCATCAGTGAGTCGACAGGAAACTATGGCTACACCTTC. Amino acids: CAISESTGNYGYTF.